The source of this T cell receptor (beta chain) is a study of beta chain features in type 1 diabetes. Broader study findings: Naive, central memory and Treg TCRB repertoires appeared more alike in patients than in healthy donors. Type 1 diabetes patients had moderately but significantly shorter TCRB CDR3s in all four CD4+ subsets.

Each of the CD4+ naive, central memory, regulatory and stem cell-like memory populations was sorted via CD45RO/CCR7/CD25/CD127/CD95/CD27. Purity (above 95%) was reached by all sorted populations. This CDR3 is 15 amino acids long. V was pared by 3 bases and J by 0 bases, with 15 bases between. Per germline, CDR1 GTSNPN and CDR2 SVGIG (reference sequence). Expressed TCRB transcripts got sequenced, as all isolated RNA was reverse transcribed. Profiled with immunoSEQ multiplex PCR; TCRdb holds only in-frame clones, not every one. The sample records over 300,000 clones, around 9.7% being singletons. This clone was seen only a few times. What it binds is not known.

This sequence was found in a man aged 25-45 years with type 1 diabetes. This chain joins TRBV30 and TRBJ2-7; maybe TRBD1 (5 bases). The specimen sequenced was central memory CD4+ T cells from blood. The CDR3 nucleotides read TGTGCCTGGAGCCTATCAGCAGGGATCTCCTACGAGCAGTACTTC. Translation gives CAWSLSAGISYEQYF.